This T cell receptor (beta chain) was sequenced for a study of a mutant IDH1 vaccine in newly diagnosed glioma. Across the whole study: Among treated patients, around 62% were male and about 38% female, and mean age was approximately 40 years. Patients had received radiotherapy, temozolomide, or both previously, most receiving both.

The protocol was immunoSEQ multiplex PCR, while the TCRdb copy is restricted to in-frame clones and leaves out a portion. The sample lists 30,000 to 40,000 clones, about three quarters occurring once. In germline, CDR1 is GTSNPN, CDR2 SVGIG (reference sequence). V lost 8 bases to trimming and J lost 0 bases, with 8 bases between them. The CDR3 covers 13 residues. Noted time point: baseline, week 1 (first vaccination visit). The treatment is: pre-vaccination baseline after standard-of-care therapy. Donors' newly diagnosed IDH1-mutant WHO grade 3 or 4 astrocytomas lacked nuclear ATRX. The origin of this receptor is a man aged 50-60 years with glioma. Some clones in this sample may be carry-over from other donors' samples. The starting material was peripheral blood mononuclear cells (PBMCs), obtained from a glioma patient treated with radiotherapy, temozolomide or both. The chain has TRBV30 and TRBJ2-6, with D maybe TRBD2 (5 bases). DNA of the CDR3: TGTGCCCGGGATGACTCTGGGGCCAACGTCCTGACTTTC. Residues: CARDDSGANVLTF.